A selection of T cell receptor beta chains follows, all from one sample in a study of regulatory T cells. TCRdb's copy holds only in-frame clones and misses some; the assay was immunoSEQ multiplex PCR. The sample comprises roughly 3,600 clones, around 94% of which are singletons, and 3.4% rests with the top ten. Sequencing was performed on CD4+ Tregs sorted from blood. The receptors were gathered from a person aged 18 to 35 with CD3G deficiency. CDR3s include the opening cysteine and the closing phenylalanine or tryptophan. Fields, in order: clone size, CDR3 length, J gene, D gene, V gene, CDR3 DNA, CDR3 protein. The D gene is left open where the match is weak. Some rows mark clone size as missing; the rest say once, few, many or name a class of expanded clone.

>.|13|TRBJ2-1|.|TRBV11-1
TGTGCCAGCAGCTTAAACAGGTACAATGAGCAGTTCTTC
CASSLNRYNEQFF
>once|16|TRBJ2-2|.|TRBV6-1
TGTGCCAGCAGTGAAGCGCGGAGGGCGGGCACCGGGGAGCTGTTTTTT
CASSEARRAGTGELFF
>.|12|TRBJ2-2|.|TRBV10-3
TGTGCCATCAGTATCGGAGTCGGGGAGCTGTTTTTT
CAISIGVGELFF
>.|15|TRBJ2-1|TRBD2|TRBV19
TGTGCCAGTAGTATAGAGGGACTAGCAGGGAATGAGCAGTTCTTC
CASSIEGLAGNEQFF
>.|15|TRBJ1-4|TRBD1|TRBV7-9
TGTGCCAGCAGCTTTGGACAGGGTTATAATGAAAAACTGTTTTTT
CASSFGQGYNEKLFF
>.|15|TRBJ2-4|TRBD1|TRBV28
TGTGCCAGCAGTGGGTTCGGACAGGGCCAAAACATTCAGTACTTC
CASSGFGQGQNIQYF
>.|15|TRBJ2-7|TRBD1|TRBV28
TGTGCCAGCAGTCACTTCGGGACAGCTAACTACGAGCAGTACTTC
CASSHFGTANYEQYF
>.|15|TRBJ1-2|TRBD1|TRBV19
TGTGCCAGCTGGGACAGGGGATGGGCCAACTATGGCTACACCTTC
CASWDRGWANYGYTF
>.|15|TRBJ2-7|TRBD2|TRBV28
TGTGCCAGCAGTTCACGTGGACTAGCGGGTAACGAGCAGTACTTC
CASSSRGLAGNEQYF
>.|14|TRBJ1-1|TRBD1|TRBV7-9
TGTGCCAGCAGCCCGGGACAGTCGAACACTGAAGCTTTCTTT
CASSPGQSNTEAFF
>once|16|TRBJ2-1|TRBD1|TRBV18
TGTGCCAGCTCACCACCGGGACAGGGGTATAATAGGGAGCAGTTCTTC
CASSPPGQGYNREQFF
>.|18|TRBJ2-2|.|TRBV5-1
TGCGCCAGCAGCTTGATGGGAGGGACAGGCGGTAACACCGGGGAGCTGTTTTTT
CASSLMGGTGGNTGELFF
>.|18|TRBJ2-1|.|TRBV7-2
TGTGCCAGCATACTTAGGAGGGGGCCGGGCCCCTCTAGAAATGAGCAGTTCTTC
CASILRRGPGPSRNEQFF
>.|14|TRBJ2-1|.|TRBV5-8
TGTGCCAGCAGCTTAAGTTCTTCGGGGTTAAGGCGGTTCTTC
CASSLSSSGLRRFF
>.|12|TRBJ2-2|.|TRBV5-1
TGCGCCAGCAGCCGGGATTTCGGGGAGCTGTTTTTT
CASSRDFGELFF
>.|15|TRBJ2-3|.|TRBV11-2
TGTGCCAGCAGCTTAGTAGGGGTGGGCACAGATACGCAGTATTTT
CASSLVGVGTDTQYF
>.|14|TRBJ2-2|TRBD1|TRBV7-7
TGTGCTAGCAGCTTAGCGCAGGGACAGGGGGAGCTGTTTTTT
CASSLAQGQGELFF
>.|13|TRBJ1-5|.|TRBV28
TGTGCCGCGACCCCCAGGGTGGGGCAGCCCCAGCATTTT
CAATPRVGQPQHF
>.|13|TRBJ2-7|.|TRBV6-1
TGTGCCAGCCTAGTGACGAGGGGAGGTGAGCAGTACTTC
CASLVTRGGEQYF
>.|15|TRBJ2-3|.|TRBV30
TGTGCCTGGAGTGTTAAAGGGAGGAGCACAGATACGCAGTATTTT
CAWSVKGRSTDTQYF
>.|14|TRBJ1-2|TRBD1|TRBV7-9
TGTGCCAGCAGCCCCGGAGGGGGCAAATATGGCTACACCTTC
CASSPGGGKYGYTF
>.|13|TRBJ2-3|.|TRBV5-6
TGTGCCAGCAGCTTGGTAAGCACAGATACGCAGTATTTT
CASSLVSTDTQYF
>.|14|TRBJ1-2|TRBD1|TRBV28
TGTGCCAGCAGTAACGGACAGGGGAACTATGGCTACACCTTC
CASSNGQGNYGYTF
>once|16|TRBJ2-5|TRBD2|TRBV9
TGTGCCAGCAGCCCCTTCTTAGCGGGGGGGAGGGAGACCCAGTACTTC
CASSPFLAGGRETQYF
>.|14|TRBJ1-1|TRBD1|TRBV6-1
TGTGCCAGCAGTATCCGGGACAGAAACACTGAAGCTTTCTTT
CASSIRDRNTEAFF
>.|15|TRBJ2-7|.|TRBV28
TGTGCCAGCAGTTCGGCCCGGAACAGGGATAACGAGCAGTACTTC
CASSSARNRDNEQYF
>.|17|TRBJ1-1|TRBD1|TRBV5-1
TGCGCCAGCAGCTTGACATCACAGGGGGCAAGAAACACTGAAGCTTTCTTT
CASSLTSQGARNTEAFF
>.|16|TRBJ1-2|.|TRBV27
TGTGCCAGCAGCTCCCTCCTTATGAGGGGTCAGGGGCACTACACCTTC
CASSSLLMRGQGHYTF
>once|15|TRBJ2-1|TRBD1|TRBV7-2
TGTGCCAGCAGCCAGAGTAGGGGGCTAGCCCCTGAGCAGTTCTTC
CASSQSRGLAPEQFF
>.|13|TRBJ2-1|.|TRBV5-1
TGCGCCAGCAGCTTGCGAGTGGGCAATGAGCAGTTCTTC
CASSLRVGNEQFF
>.|15|TRBJ1-3|TRBD1|TRBV18
TGTGCCAGCTCCCTGGACAGGGACTCTGGAAACACCATATATTTT
CASSLDRDSGNTIYF
>.|14|TRBJ1-2|.|TRBV6-1
TGTGCCAGCAGTGATGGCGGGACGAGCTATGGCTACACCTTC
CASSDGGTSYGYTF
>.|16|TRBJ2-7|TRBD2|TRBV7-8
TGTGCCAGCAGCTTGGGTCCTAGCGGGAGTTCCCACGAGCAGTACTTC
CASSLGPSGSSHEQYF
>.|13|TRBJ2-1|TRBD2|TRBV19
TGTGCCACTAGCGGGAGCTCCTACAATGAGCAGTTCTTC
CATSGSSYNEQFF
>.|15|TRBJ2-3|.|TRBV27
TGTGCCAGCAGCTCCTTAGGAAGGATCACAGATACGCAGTATTTT
CASSSLGRITDTQYF
>.|13|TRBJ2-2|.|TRBV5-1
TGCGCCAGCAGCCTGGACCTACCCGGGGAGCTGTTTTTT
CASSLDLPGELFF
>.|13|TRBJ2-7|TRBD2|TRBV7-2
TGTGCCAGCAGCTTAAGGGCGGGGGGGCCGGCGTACTTC
CASSLRAGGPAYF
>.|13|TRBJ2-7|.|TRBV28
TGTGCCAGCAGTTCCCGGACTATATACGAGCAGTACTTC
CASSSRTIYEQYF
>.|13|TRBJ2-2|.|TRBV13
TGTGCCAGCAGCTTCAGGAGGGCCGGGGAGCTGTTTTTT
CASSFRRAGELFF
>.|17|TRBJ2-6|.|TRBV18
TGTGCCAGCTCACCACTACGGACCAGGTGGGGGGCCAACGTCCTGACTTTC
CASSPLRTRWGANVLTF
>.|14|TRBJ1-5|.|TRBV28
TGTGCCAGCAGTTTATTGGGGTTCAATCAGCCCCAGCATTTT
CASSLLGFNQPQHF
>.|14|TRBJ1-1|.|TRBV28
TGTGCCAGCAAGCCCCGTATTTCTACCGCTGAAGCTTTCTTT
CASKPRISTAEAFF
>.|10|TRBJ2-3|.|TRBV29-1
TGCAGCGTTGAGGGGGATACGCAGTATTTT
CSVEGDTQYF
>.|13|TRBJ1-1|.|TRBV28
TGTGCCAGCAGTTTCGGGGGAGGCACTGAAGCTTTCTTT
CASSFGGGTEAFF
>.|16|TRBJ2-3|TRBD2|TRBV5-1
TGCGCCAGCAGCTTGCAACTAGCGACTAGCACAGATACGCAGTATTTT
CASSLQLATSTDTQYF
>once|14|TRBJ1-5|TRBD1|TRBV19
TGTGCCAGTAGTACCGGACAGGGGAATCAGCCCCAGCATTTT
CASSTGQGNQPQHF
>.|15|TRBJ2-2|.|TRBV6-1
TGTGCCAGCATGCCGGGACGAAGAACCACCGGGGAGCTGTTTTTT
CASMPGRRTTGELFF
>.|15|TRBJ2-1|.|TRBV7-9
TGTGCCAGCAGCTTTATGGGCGGGAACCGAAATGAGCAGTTCTTC
CASSFMGGNRNEQFF
>.|13|TRBJ2-5|TRBD1|TRBV5-1
TGCGCCAGCAGCTCGACAGGGTTGGAGACCCAGTACTTC
CASSSTGLETQYF
>.|15|TRBJ2-3|TRBD1|TRBV18
TGTGCCAGCTCACCTACAGGGGACCGCTCAGATACGCAGTATTTT
CASSPTGDRSDTQYF
>once|15|TRBJ2-6|.|TRBV11-2
TGTGCCAGCAGCTTAAGGGAGCTAGGGGCCAACGTCCTGACTTTC
CASSLRELGANVLTF
>.|14|TRBJ2-2|.|TRBV7-2
TGTGCCAGCAGCGCGACTAGAAACACCGGGGAGCTGTTTTTT
CASSATRNTGELFF
>.|16|TRBJ2-7|.|TRBV28
TGTGCCAGCAGTTCATATACGGGGGCTGGCGGCTACGAGCAGTACTTC
CASSSYTGAGGYEQYF
>few|11|TRBJ1-3|.|TRBV2
TGTGCCAGCAGCTCTGGAAACACCATATATTTT
CASSSGNTIYF